The subject of this entry is one T cell receptor (beta chain). The authors' processing: Counts of nucleated cells, estimated from reference gene primer amplification, were obtained. Profiled with immunoSEQ multiplex PCR; TCRdb holds only in-frame clones, not every one. That table furnishes V, J and clone size, whereas the DNA furnished D and trimming. The table has about 130,000 clones, around 88% seen once. The germline V and J ends were trimmed by 5 bases and 5 bases, with 10 bases remaining between them. The CDR3 has 13 amino acids. Germline V gives CDR1 LNHDA, CDR2 SQIVND (reference sequence). These data belong to a study of blood T cell repertoires in COVID-19.

This chain links TRBV19 with TRBJ2-1; D remains unclear. Sequenced input: peripheral blood. This receptor was obtained from a man in his fifties with active or convalescent COVID-19. In nucleotides, the CDR3 is TGTGCCAGTAGTGGTAGCCGGCACAATGAGCAGTTCTTC. This gives the protein CASSGSRHNEQFF. The whole variable domain, remainder taken from reference TRBV19 and TRBJ2-1, is DGGITQSPKYLFRKEGQNVTLSCEQNLNHDAMYWYRQDPGQGLRLIYYSQIVNDFQKGDIAEGYSVSREKKESFPLTVTSAQKNPTAFYLCASSGSRHNEQFFGPGTRLTVL.